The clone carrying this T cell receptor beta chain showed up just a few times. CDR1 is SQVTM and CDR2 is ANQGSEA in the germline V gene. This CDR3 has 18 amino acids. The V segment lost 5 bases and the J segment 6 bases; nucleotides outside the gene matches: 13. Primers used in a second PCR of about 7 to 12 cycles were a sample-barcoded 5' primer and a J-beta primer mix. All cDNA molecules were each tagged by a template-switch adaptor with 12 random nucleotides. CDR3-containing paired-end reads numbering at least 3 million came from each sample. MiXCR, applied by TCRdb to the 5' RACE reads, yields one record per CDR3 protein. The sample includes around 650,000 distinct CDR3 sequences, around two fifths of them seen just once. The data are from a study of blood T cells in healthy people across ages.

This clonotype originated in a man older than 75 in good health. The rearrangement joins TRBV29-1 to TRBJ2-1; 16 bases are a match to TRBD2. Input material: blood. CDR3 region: CSVPGTSGRATALNEQFF. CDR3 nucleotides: TGCAGCGTTCCCGGGACTAGCGGGAGGGCCACGGCCCTCAATGAGCAGTTCTTC.